One and the same sample provided the 20 T cell receptor beta chains below, sequenced in a study of T-cell memory formation after mild COVID-19. TCRdb analysed the 5' RACE reads with MiXCR anew, one entry per CDR3 protein. The sample records almost 550,000 distinct CDR3 sequences, around 21% being singletons. Sequencing was carried out using PBMCs or a T cell subset sorted from them (not recorded which). The source is an adult woman who had mild COVID-19 (a few samples of this study predate the infection). Cell type and time point are not known.

V usage is TRBV24-1 and J usage is TRBJ2-1; D is unclear. From germline, CDR1 is KGHDR and CDR2 SFDVKD. Trimming stripped 5 bases from V and 7 bases from J, with 23 bases between. The CDR3 length is 17 residues. The DNA of the CDR3 is TGTGCCACCAGTGCCCCGGTCCGGAATGGGTTGGGGAATGAGCAGTTCTTC. Protein sequence: CATSAPVRNGLGNEQFF.

V usage is TRBV7-9 and J usage is TRBJ2-1; D perhaps matches TRBD1 (6 bases). V dropped 1 base and J dropped 15 bases, with 25 bases sitting between them. Looked up from germline, CDR1 is SEHNR and CDR2 is FQNEAQ (reference sequence). The CDR3 spans 16 residues. This chain's CDR3 is CASSLVSGVPGPPLFF. As DNA, the CDR3 is TGTGCCAGCAGCTTAGTATCAGGGGTCCCGGGACCGCCCCTGTTCTTC. Based on the CDR3 plus reference TRBV7-9 and TRBJ2-1, the full variable domain is DTGVSQNPRHKITKRGQNVTFRCDPISEHNRLYWYRQTLGQGPEFLTYFQNEAQLEKSRLLSDRFSAERPKGSFSTLEIQRTEQGDSAMYLCASSLVSGVPGPPLFFGPGTRLTVL.

The chain recombines TRBV29-1 with TRBJ2-7, with D tentatively TRBD2 (6 bases). Per germline, CDR1 SQVTM and CDR2 ANQGSEA. The CDR3 runs 13 residues. V lost 4 bases to trimming and J lost 4 bases, with 14 bases between them. The CDR3 spells CSVAGGTLYEQYF. In DNA, the CDR3 is TGCAGCGTTGCCGGGGGTACTTTGTACGAGCAGTACTTC.

The table lists this clonotype with a few counts. The CDR3 DNA is TGTGCCAGCATGGACTGGACAGGGTGGTACTTC. It codes for CASMDWTGWYF. The rearrangement links TRBV27 to TRBJ2-7; 8 positions match TRBD1. Germline V gene data show CDR1 as MNHEY and CDR2 as SMNVEV (reference sequence). After removal of 7 bases from V and 12 bases from J, the junction contained 8 bases not matched to a gene. The CDR3 is made up of 11 amino acids.

This chain links TRBV24-1 with TRBJ2-7; maybe TRBD2 (5 bases). This CDR3 has 15 residues. V was trimmed by 2 bases and J by 0 bases, leaving 10 bases between them. CDR1 is KGHDR, CDR2 SFDVKD, per germline. DNA for the CDR3: TGTGCCACCAGTGATTCGGGCGGGCCCTCCTACGAGCAGTACTTC. It specifies CATSDSGGPSYEQYF.

This clonotype showed up just a few times. The genes are TRBV6-2 or TRBV6-3 and TRBJ2-1, with 10 bases matching TRBD2. Per the germline V gene, CDR1 is MNHEY and CDR2 is SVGEGT. There are 15 residues in the CDR3. The V gene end was trimmed by 4 bases and the J gene end by 8 bases; junction bases not matched to a gene: 8. CDR3 amino acids: CASSFRSGRRDEQFF. CDR3 in DNA: TGTGCCAGCAGTTTCCGTAGCGGGAGGCGCGATGAGCAGTTCTTC.

The table lists this clonotype with many counts. V and J are TRBV5-1 and TRBJ2-4; D gene ambiguous. V was shortened by 7 bases and J by 7 bases, with 9 bases between the two germline ends. Germline loops: CDR1 SGHRS, CDR2 YFSETQ. This CDR3 is built from 11 residues. Here the CDR3 reads CASSDMNIQYF. CDR3 sequence (DNA): TGCGCCAGCTCCGACATGAACATTCAGTACTTC.

This chain links TRBV7-2 with TRBJ1-2; no clear D. The CDR3 totals 12 residues. Deletions cut 5 bases from V and 8 bases from J, with 12 bases between. The germline V gene has CDR1 SGHTA and CDR2 FQGNSA. CDR3 residues: CASSPGLGGYTF. CDR3 DNA: TGTGCCAGCAGCCCTGGGTTAGGCGGCTACACCTTC.

This clonotype appeared a few times. The rearrangement joins TRBV4-2 to TRBJ1-2, with 7 bases matching TRBD1. The CDR3 spans 15 residues. Per germline, CDR1 LGHNA and CDR2 YNFKEQ. Trimming took 5 bases from V and 3 from J; bases not matched to a gene: 9. The CDR3 protein is CASSEGGGADYGYTF. The CDR3 DNA sequence: TGTGCCAGCAGCGAAGGAGGGGGCGCGGACTATGGCTACACCTTC.

V gene TRBV5-6 combines with J gene TRBJ2-5, with D possibly matching TRBD2 (5 bases). The germline V gene has CDR1 SGHDT and CDR2 YYEEEE. The CDR3 runs 14 residues. The V gene lost 2 bases and the J gene lost 5 bases, with 13 bases spanning the gap. CDR3 in amino acids: CASSFPTGSETQYF. For the CDR3, the DNA is TGTGCCAGCAGCTTCCCCACGGGATCGGAGACCCAGTACTTC.

Only a few counts were recorded for this clonotype. The chain joins TRBV3-1 to TRBJ2-1; no firm D call. Germline loops: CDR1 LGHDT, CDR2 YNNKEL (reference sequence). The germline V and J ends were trimmed by 2 bases and 5 bases, with 10 bases remaining between them. This CDR3 has 14 amino acids. The CDR3 nucleotides are TGTGCCAGCAGCCAACCTGGGCTGAACAATGAGCAGTTCTTC. Protein: CASSQPGLNNEQFF.

This chain uses TRBV11-1 with TRBJ1-1; 7 bases agree with TRBD1. The CDR3 sequence is 14 residues long. V lost 5 bases and J lost 5; bases outside the gene matches: 8. Germline V gene data show CDR1 as SGHAT and CDR2 as FQDESV (reference sequence). In DNA, the CDR3 is TGTGCCAGCAGCGGAGGGGGCGAGGAAACTGAAGCTTTCTTT. This sequence encodes CASSGGGEETEAFF.

The rearrangement joins TRBV5-1 to TRBJ2-3; the D gene is possibly TRBD2 (7 bases). V was trimmed by 0 bases and J by 5 bases, leaving 13 bases between them. The CDR3 contains 15 residues. Germline-derived CDR1 and CDR2 are SGHRS and YFSETQ. CDR3 in DNA: TGCGCCAGCAGCTTGGCCCCTAGGGGGGGAGATACGCAGTATTTT. Translating gives CASSLAPRGGDTQYF.

The V call is TRBV6-2 or TRBV6-3, the J call TRBJ2-7; D might be TRBD1 (6 bases). Per the germline V gene, CDR1 is MNHEY and CDR2 is SVGEGT. Trimming took off 8 bases at V and 0 bases at J, with 11 bases between the two ends. This CDR3 spans 13 amino acids. The CDR3, as DNA: TGTGCCAGCGGTACAGGGATCTCCTACGAGCAGTACTTC. It is translated as CASGTGISYEQYF.

The genes are TRBV12-3 or TRBV12-4 and TRBJ2-5; D is unresolved. The V end was cut by 4 bases, the J end by 5 bases, with 8 bases between. This CDR3 contains 12 residues. CDR3 sequence: CASSSPPETQYF. CDR3 in DNA: TGTGCCAGCAGTTCCCCTCCCGAGACCCAGTACTTC.

The chain uses TRBV2 and TRBJ2-1, with 8 bases matching TRBD2. The germline V gene encodes CDR1 SNHLY and CDR2 FYNNEI. V lost 8 bases, J lost 3 bases, and 9 bases stayed unmatched. This CDR3 has 15 amino acids. The CDR3 is CASSEAGGLYNEQFF. Written as DNA, the CDR3 is TGTGCCAGCTCCGAGGCGGGGGGTCTCTACAATGAGCAGTTCTTC.

This clonotype was detected ten times or more. This rearrangement joins TRBV5-1 to TRBJ2-2, with 11 bases identical to TRBD2. Germline V lookup: CDR1 SGHRS, CDR2 YFSETQ. J lost 4 bases, V lost 4 bases, and 9 bases had no gene match. The CDR3 is 17 amino acids. In nucleotides, the CDR3 is TGCGCCAGCAGCCGCATGACTAGCGGGGCGAGCACCGGGGAGCTGTTTTTT. It encodes CASSRMTSGASTGELFF.

This clonotype was observed a few times. V and J are TRBV12-3 or TRBV12-4 and TRBJ2-7; no clear D. The CDR3 totals 12 residues. Trimming removed 4 bases from V and 3 bases from J, with 7 bases in between. The CDR3 coding sequence is TGTGCCAGCAGTTACCTCAACTACGAGCAGTACTTC. As protein: CASSYLNYEQYF.

The genes are TRBV12-3 or TRBV12-4 and TRBJ2-7; TRBD1 matches at 9 bases. V trimming: 6 bases; J trimming: 4 bases; junction bases outside the gene matches: 4. The CDR3 contains 13 residues. The DNA for the CDR3 is TGTGCCAGCAGCACAGGGGGCTTGTACGAGCAGTACTTC. It specifies CASSTGGLYEQYF.

This chain links TRBV2 with TRBJ2-3, with D uncertain. There are 14 residues in the CDR3. CDR1 is SNHLY and CDR2 is FYNNEI in the germline V gene. V was pared by 2 bases and J by 0 bases, with 6 bases between. The CDR3 nucleotides read TGTGCCAGCAGTGAAAGTTGGAGCACAGATACGCAGTATTTT. Encoded protein: CASSESWSTDTQYF.